Below, 7 T cell receptor beta chains from the same sample are listed, as sequenced in a study of beta chain features in type 1 diabetes. Study-level points and caveats: Shortening that was moderate but significant affected the TCRB CDR3s of Type 1 diabetes patients in all four CD4+ subsets.

Expressed TCRB transcripts were sequenced because the entire RNA isolate underwent reverse transcription. The data were produced by immunoSEQ multiplex PCR, yet TCRdb's version contains in-frame clones alone and is incomplete. The table lists 300,000 to 350,000 clones, approximately 13% of them singletons. Antigens of these TCRs are unknown. Sequencing was carried out using naive CD4+ T cells from blood. These receptors were taken from a woman aged 18-29 years with type 1 diabetes.

CDR3 sequence: CASSPEGGATEAFF. DNA of the CDR3: TGTGCCAGCAGCCCCGAGGGGGGGGCTACTGAAGCTTTCTTT. The chain uses TRBV7-2 and TRBJ1-1; TRBD1 is a possible D gene (6 bases). V was clipped by 5 bases and J by 5 bases, with 15 bases between them. Germline CDR1 is SGHTA and CDR2 is FQGNSA. The CDR3 is made up of 14 amino acids.

This clone was counted a few times. The chain uses TRBV28 and TRBJ2-7; the match to TRBD2 covers 7 bases. There are 14 residues in the CDR3. The J segment lost 4 bases and the V segment lost 3 bases, leaving 6 bases of the junction unmatched. Germline CDR1 reads MDHEN; CDR2 reads SYDVKM. The CDR3 spells CASSLGGSLYEQYF. The CDR3 DNA reads as TGTGCCAGCAGTTTGGGCGGGAGTTTGTACGAGCAGTACTTC. Variable domain in full (rest from reference TRBV28 and TRBJ2-7): DVKVTQSSRYLVKRTGEKVFLECVQDMDHENMFWYRQDPGLGLRLIYFSYDVKMKEKGDIPEGYSVSREKKERFSLILESASTNQTSMYLCASSLGGSLYEQYFGPGTRLTVT.

This clone occurred a few times. The J gene is TRBJ1-5, the V gene TRBV7-9; the D gene is possibly TRBD1 (5 bases). V gave up 2 bases and J gave up 5 bases, with 13 bases separating them. The CDR3 spans 15 residues. The germline V gene has CDR1 SEHNR and CDR2 FQNEAQ (reference sequence). CDR3 sequence: CASSLSGRADQPQHF. The CDR3 region has the DNA TGTGCCAGCAGCTTATCAGGGAGGGCTGATCAGCCCCAGCATTTT.

The sample holds a few counts of this clone. The rearrangement uses TRBV7-9 and TRBJ1-2; 7 positions agree with TRBD1. V shed 3 bases, J shed 8 bases, and the junction held 12 bases outside the gene matches. CDR1 and CDR2 from the germline V gene are SEHNR and FQNEAQ (reference sequence). There are 15 residues in the CDR3. The CDR3 DNA reads TGTGCCAGCAGCTTCGGGGACAGTCAAATATGGGGCTACACCTTC. Protein sequence: CASSFGDSQIWGYTF.

A few counts support this clone. The chain links TRBV9 to TRBJ2-1, with TRBD1 identical over 7 bases. Germline V CDR1 and CDR2: SGDLS, YYNGEE. Trimming cost V 0 bases and J 8 bases; bases outside gene matches: 2. The CDR3 sequence is 13 residues long. The CDR3 here is CASSVGRGYEQFF. The DNA of the CDR3 is TGTGCCAGCAGCGTAGGCAGGGGGTATGAGCAGTTCTTC.

J is TRBJ2-7 and V is TRBV30, with a weak D call TRBD2 (5 bases). This CDR3 is 15 amino acids long. The germline V gene has CDR1 GTSNPN and CDR2 SVGIG (reference sequence). Trimming cost V 4 bases and J 0 bases, with 16 bases left between them. The CDR3, as DNA: TGTGCCTGGAAAGGCCCCCCGGCGGGCTCCTACGAGCAGTACTTC. Its protein product is CAWKGPPAGSYEQYF.

The chain employs TRBV19 and TRBJ2-1; TRBD2 is a possible D gene (6 bases). This CDR3 has 16 residues. V lost 3 bases to trimming and J lost 4 bases, with 16 bases between them. Germline-derived CDR1 and CDR2 are LNHDA and SQIVND (reference sequence). Here the CDR3 reads CASSMGRGITYNEQFF. The CDR3 DNA is TGTGCCAGTAGTATGGGCCGGGGGATAACGTACAATGAGCAGTTCTTC.